The 4 T cell receptor delta chains below all came from one sample that was sequenced in a study of γδ T cells in repeated Plasmodium falciparum infection. Flow sorting of PBMC yielded separate Vgamma9/Vdelta2+ and Vdelta2-negative gammadelta T cell populations for bulk repertoire analysis. TCRdb re-called the multiplex PCR reads with CATT. The data hold more than 70,000 delta-chain clones, with less than 1% observed a single time. The sequenced sample consisted of gamma-delta T cells from blood. These receptor sequences come from a pool of human donors (malaria-infected and uninfected, not separated).

In the case of this clone: The protein TCRdb lists belongs to a much larger clone and differs from this DNA's translation at residue 5, which points to a read error; the protein shown is made from the DNA. The gene calls are TRDV2 and TRDJ1, with TRDD3 matching over 7 bases. In the absence of a J gene in TCRdb, the DNA was matched to germline to assign it here. Germline CDR1 GEAIGNYY, CDR2 EKD. The J segment lost 0 bases and the V segment lost 5 bases, leaving 17 bases of the junction unmatched. This CDR3 contains 18 residues. Here the CDR3 DNA reads TGTGCCTGTGTGTATATCTCCTGGGGGCCCCCTCACACCGATAAACTCATCTTT. Translated, it gives CACVYISWGPPHTDKLIF.

The table lists this clone with many counts. This is likely an artifact of a read error, given a far larger clone one base away. The same CDR3 is also encoded by other DNA sequences in this sample. J is TRDJ1 and V is TRDV2, with TRDD3 matching 7 bases. V lost 0 bases and J lost 0; bases outside the gene matches: 18. Germline CDR1 and CDR2: GEAIGNYY and EKD. The CDR3 is 20 amino acids. The CDR3 sequence: CACDTVSGGSPFLYTDKLIF. CDR3 nucleotide sequence: TGTGCCTGTGACACCGTGAGCGGGGGATCCCCCTTTCTCTACACCGATAAACTCATCTTT.

Many counts were recorded for this clone. TCRdb records a much larger clone's protein for this DNA, with a difference at residue 11 that likely arises from a read error; the protein given is the translation of the DNA. The chain is built from TRDV1 and TRDJ1; 9 bases are a match to TRDD3. TCRdb supplies no J gene; here it was assigned by aligning the nucleotide sequence to germline. Germline loops: CDR1 TSWWSYY, CDR2 QGS. V shed 3 bases, J shed 0 bases, and the junction held 20 bases outside the gene matches. This CDR3 region has 21 residues. The CDR3 nucleotides read TGTGCTCTTGGGGATCCTCCTTCCTCCCGGGGCTGGGGGATGTACACCGATAAACTCATCTTT. This translates into CALGDPPSSRGWGMYTDKLIF.

This clone showed up just a few times. A read error likely explains why the TCRdb protein, taken from a much larger clone, differs from this DNA's translation at residue 14; the protein shown is translated from the DNA. The V call is TRDV1, the J call TRDJ2; 11 nucleotides align to TRDD3. TCRdb lists no J gene, so it was determined here by aligning the DNA to germline. Trimming cost V 3 bases and J 7 bases; bases outside gene matches: 16. This CDR3 is 19 amino acids long. Germline CDR1 TSWWSYY, CDR2 QGS. The CDR3 DNA reads TGTGCTCTTGGGGATTATTCCTTCTGGGGGATACCAACTAAAGCACAACTCTTCTTT. Protein sequence: CALGDYSFWGIPTKAQLFF.